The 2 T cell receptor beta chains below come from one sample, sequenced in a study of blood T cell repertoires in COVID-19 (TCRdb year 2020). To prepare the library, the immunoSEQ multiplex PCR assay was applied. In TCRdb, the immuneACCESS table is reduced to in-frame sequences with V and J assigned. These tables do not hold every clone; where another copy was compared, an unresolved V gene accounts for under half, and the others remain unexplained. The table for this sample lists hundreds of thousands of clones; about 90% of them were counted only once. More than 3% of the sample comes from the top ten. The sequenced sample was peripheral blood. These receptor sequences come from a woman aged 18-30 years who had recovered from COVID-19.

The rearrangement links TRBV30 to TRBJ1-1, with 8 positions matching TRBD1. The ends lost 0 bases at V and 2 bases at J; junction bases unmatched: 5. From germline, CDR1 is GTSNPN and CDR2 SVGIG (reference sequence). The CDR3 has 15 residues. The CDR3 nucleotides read TGTGCCTGGAGTGTACTCGGACAGGGAAACACTGAAGCTTTCTTT. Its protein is CAWSVLGQGNTEAFF.

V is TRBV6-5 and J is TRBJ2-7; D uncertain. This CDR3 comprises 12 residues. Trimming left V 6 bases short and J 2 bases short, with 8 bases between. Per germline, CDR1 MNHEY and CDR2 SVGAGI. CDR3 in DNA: TGTGCCAGCAGGGGCTTACCCTACGAGCAGTACGTC. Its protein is CASRGLPYEQYV.